This section outlines one T cell receptor beta chain sequence together with its context. Its antigen is undetermined. These data belong to a study of shared clonotypes between healthy human individuals. Germline loops: CDR1 DFQATT, CDR2 SNEGSKA (reference sequence). The CDR3 is made up of 10 amino acids. The V end was cut by 6 bases, the J end by 4 bases, with 6 bases between. Points from the study as a whole: Few donors restricted represented genetic and exposure-history diversity. Researchers found naive subsets generally carried larger estimated richness than memory subsets.

The assay used deep level. Data came from immunoSEQ multiplex PCR; TCRdb stores just in-frame clones and leaves some out. Of approximately 180,000 clones in the sample, approximately 92% were seen once. This TCR was sampled from a woman aged 30 to 39 in good health. Sequences were obtained from naive CD4+ T cells sorted from blood. Sample subset: CD45RA+ positively selected. The V gene is TRBV20-1, the J gene TRBJ2-5; no firm D call. Here the CDR3 reads CSAQIETQYF. DNA for the CDR3: TGCAGTGCCCAGATAGAGACCCAGTACTTC.